Listed here are 21 T cell receptor beta chains from one sample, sequenced in a study of blood T cell repertoires in COVID-19. Clones were sequenced by immunoSEQ multiplex PCR, and TCRdb holds only the in-frame ones, with some missing. The repertoire has roughly 260,000 clones, more than 65% of them found once; the top ten carry 4% to 4.5%. Input material: peripheral blood. The source is a middle-aged woman with active or convalescent COVID-19.

The chain has TRBV2 and TRBJ1-1; D might be TRBD1 (5 bases). The CDR3 totals 13 residues. Germline V gene data show CDR1 as SNHLY and CDR2 as FYNNEI. Trimming took off 4 bases at V and 4 bases at J, with 10 bases between the two ends. DNA for the CDR3: TGTGCCAGCAGTGCTCAGGGTATCACTGAAGCTTTCTTT. It specifies CASSAQGITEAFF.

The chain is built from TRBV23-1 and TRBJ2-7; 7 bases fit TRBD1. TRBV23-1 is marked as an open reading frame, function uncertain. CDR3 length equals 15 residues. Trimming took 6 bases from V and 2 from J; bases not matched to a gene: 10. This CDR3 reads CASRNSGTVTYEQYF. The CDR3 nucleotides read TGCGCCAGCAGGAATTCCGGGACAGTTACCTACGAGCAGTACTTC.

The chain is built from TRBV11-2 and TRBJ1-3; D gene unclear. CDR3 length equals 12 residues. Germline CDR1 is SGHAT and CDR2 is FQNNGV. Between the trimmed V and J ends, which lost 2 bases and 3 bases, there was a span of 2 bases. CDR3: CASSLYGNTIYF. CDR3 nucleotides: TGTGCCAGCAGCTTATATGGAAACACCATATATTTT.

The CDR3 DNA reads as TGTGCCTGGAGTGTAGATCCAGGGAATATCTATGGCTACACCTTC. This codes for CAWSVDPGNIYGYTF. V usage is TRBV30 and J usage is TRBJ1-2; TRBD1 might be the D (5 bases). Trimming took 0 bases from V and 4 from J, leaving 15 bases between them. The V gene's germline CDR1 is GTSNPN and CDR2 SVGIG (reference sequence). The CDR3 length is 15 residues. The whole variable domain, remainder taken from reference TRBV30 and TRBJ1-2, is SQTIHQWPATLVQPVGSPLSLECTVEGTSNPNLYWYRQAAGRGLQLLFYSVGIGQISSEVPQNLSASRPQDRQFILSSKKLLLSDSGFYLCAWSVDPGNIYGYTFGSGTRLTVV.

This chain links TRBV29-1 with TRBJ1-4; D unclear. Trimming shortened V by 7 bases and J by 8 bases, and 14 bases separated the two germline ends. The CDR3 is 12 residues long. The V gene's germline CDR1 is SQVTM and CDR2 ANQGSEA. The CDR3 here is CSGGEGSEKLFF. The CDR3 DNA reads TGCAGCGGAGGAGAGGGCTCGGAAAAACTGTTTTTT.

Only one count was recorded for this clone. The chain has TRBV27 and TRBJ1-3, with unresolved D. The germline V gene encodes CDR1 MNHEY and CDR2 SMNVEV (reference sequence). The CDR3 runs to 16 residues. V lost 0 bases and J 2 bases, leaving 11 bases between the germline ends. CDR3 amino acids: CASSLSRAGTGNTIYF. The CDR3 coding sequence is TGTGCCAGCAGTTTATCGCGGGCGGGCACTGGAAACACCATATATTTT.

V is TRBV4-1 and J is TRBJ2-7, with TRBD1 matching over 9 bases. CDR1 is MGHRA, CDR2 YSYEKL, per germline. The CDR3 spans 16 residues. Trimming took 3 bases from V and 1 from J; bases not matched to a gene: 7. The CDR3 loop is CASSHYAGTGSYEQYF. CDR3 in DNA: TGCGCCAGCAGCCATTATGCCGGGACAGGGTCCTACGAGCAGTACTTC.

This clone was seen a handful of times. The chain combines TRBV7-2 with TRBJ2-1, with D perhaps TRBD2 (5 bases). The V gene's germline CDR1 is SGHTA and CDR2 FQGNSA. The V end was cut by 1 base, the J end by 4 bases, with 11 bases between. CDR3 length: 15 amino acids. The chain's CDR3 is CASSLGLSGYNEQFF. The DNA for the CDR3 is TGTGCCAGCAGCTTAGGCTTATCGGGGTACAATGAGCAGTTCTTC.

This clone appeared once. The rearrangement uses TRBV7-2 and TRBJ1-2; possible D gene TRBD1, 5 bases. The germline gives CDR1 SGHTA, CDR2 FQGNSA. The V end lost 0 bases, the J end lost 8 bases, and 13 bases lay between the germline ends. The CDR3 has 14 amino acids. The CDR3 bases are TGTGCCAGCAGCTTAGCCAGGGTATTGGGCGGCTACACCTTC. It yields the protein CASSLARVLGGYTF.

The chain has TRBV2 and TRBJ2-3; TRBD2 aligns across 9 bases. The junction had 5 bases not matched to a gene; V was cut back by 6 bases and J by 7 bases. CDR1 and CDR2 from the germline V gene are SNHLY and FYNNEI. This CDR3 region has 13 residues. This CDR3 reads CASRAGGPNTQYF. For the CDR3, the DNA is TGTGCCAGCAGGGCGGGGGGGCCCAATACGCAGTATTTT.

This clone has only one observation. This chain joins TRBV6-5 and TRBJ1-2; D remains ambiguous. V lost 0 bases to trimming and J lost 8 bases, with 13 bases between them. The CDR3 sequence is 14 residues long. From germline, CDR1 is MNHEY and CDR2 SVGAGI. The CDR3 reads CASSYSTAGGGYTF. In DNA form, the CDR3 reads TGTGCCAGCAGTTACTCCACAGCTGGTGGAGGCTACACCTTC.

This clone occurred a few times. J is TRBJ1-2 and V is TRBV3-1 (or the pseudogene TRBV3-2), with a tentative D call TRBD1 (6 bases). Trimming removed 1 base from V and 5 bases from J, with 11 bases in between. Germline V gene sequence: CDR1 LGHDT, CDR2 YNNKEL (reference sequence). This CDR3 spans 14 amino acids. CDR3 loop: CASSQGTGQYGYTF. The CDR3 coding sequence is TGTGCCAGCAGCCAAGGAACAGGGCAATATGGCTACACCTTC.

J is TRBJ2-5 and V is TRBV24-1; TRBD1 agrees at 10 bases. This CDR3 spans 16 amino acids. CDR1 is KGHDR and CDR2 is SFDVKD in the germline V gene. The J segment lost 4 bases and the V segment lost 5 bases, leaving 9 bases of the junction unmatched. CDR3 DNA sequence: TGTGCCACCAGTGTGTGGGACAGGGGACGGGGAGAGACCCAGTACTTC. This gives the protein CATSVWDRGRGETQYF.

J is TRBJ1-2 and V is TRBV30; TRBD1 matches at 7 bases. The CDR3 covers 17 residues. V lost 5 bases, J lost 3 bases, and 18 bases stayed unmatched. Germline lookup yields CDR1 GTSNPN and CDR2 SVGIG (reference sequence). CDR3 DNA sequence: TGTGCCTGGGTACAGGGGACCGTGTTAAAGCGGCACTATGGCTACACCTTC. Residues: CAWVQGTVLKRHYGYTF.

In this sample, this clone turned up once. The chain links TRBV28 to TRBJ2-3; 7 nucleotides match TRBD1. The junction had 5 bases not matched to a gene; V was cut back by 3 bases and J by 2 bases. The CDR3 consists of 15 residues. Germline V gives CDR1 MDHEN, CDR2 SYDVKM. The CDR3 loop is CASSLGTVHTDTQYF. For the CDR3, the DNA is TGTGCCAGCAGTTTGGGGACAGTCCACACAGATACGCAGTATTTT.

The V call is TRBV28, the J call TRBJ1-3; D unresolved. This CDR3 is built from 17 residues. The germline V gene encodes CDR1 MDHEN and CDR2 SYDVKM. The V gene lost 7 bases and the J gene lost 0 bases, with 19 bases spanning the gap. CDR3 nucleotides: TGTGCCAGCATGCCGCGTCAGGCCTTACTCTCTGGAAACACCATATATTTT. Protein product: CASMPRQALLSGNTIYF.

The chain uses TRBV27 and TRBJ1-1; 8 bases agree with TRBD1. Germline lookup yields CDR1 MNHEY and CDR2 SMNVEV (reference sequence). The CDR3 consists of 14 residues. Losses at the gene ends were 5 bases for V and 7 bases for J; bases not matched to a gene: 9. For the CDR3, the DNA is TGTGCCAGCAGTCTTTCCCTAGACAGGGGTGAAGCTTTCTTT. Encoded protein: CASSLSLDRGEAFF.

The rearrangement joins TRBV7-9 to TRBJ2-7; TRBD1 agrees at 9 bases. The CDR3 is made up of 14 amino acids. In germline, CDR1 is SEHNR, CDR2 FQNEAQ (reference sequence). With V trimmed by 1 base and J by 6 bases, 4 bases remained unmatched. The CDR3 region is CASSLGGTGFEQYF. In DNA form, the CDR3 reads TGTGCCAGCAGCTTAGGCGGGACAGGGTTCGAGCAGTACTTC.

The V and J genes are TRBV10-3 and TRBJ1-5, with 7 bases lining up with TRBD1. Germline assignment: CDR1 ENHRY and CDR2 SYGVKD. The junction had 10 bases not matched to a gene; V was cut back by 2 bases and J by 3 bases. The CDR3 is made up of 17 amino acids. The CDR3 loop is CAISEGYTGVNNQPQHF. The CDR3 DNA sequence: TGTGCCATCAGTGAGGGATACACAGGGGTAAACAATCAGCCCCAGCATTTT.

The V and J genes are TRBV15 and TRBJ2-2; 9 positions match TRBD1. This CDR3 region has 17 residues. V dropped 5 bases and J dropped 7; count of bases not matched to a gene: 14. Germline V gives CDR1 LNHNV, CDR2 YYDKDF (reference sequence). Here the CDR3 DNA reads TGTGCCACCAGCTTCCAAGCCGGGACAGGGAGGGACGGGGAGCTGTTTTTT. Its protein product is CATSFQAGTGRDGELFF.

The rearrangement uses TRBV19 and TRBJ2-1; TRBD2 matches at 11 bases. Germline V gene data show CDR1 as LNHDA and CDR2 as SQIVND (reference sequence). The CDR3 has 15 residues. V lost 0 bases, J lost 8 bases, and 3 bases stayed unmatched. CDR3 coding DNA: TGTGCCAGTAGTATAGAGGCTAGCGGGGGGCATGAGCAGTTCTTC. Translation: CASSIEASGGHEQFF.